This TCR beta chain came from a study of shared clonotypes between healthy human individuals (dated by TCRdb to 2019 to 2021). About the investigation overall: A couple of women and a few men aged 18 to 49 years were included in the cohort. Per donor, three plates each were used for CD4 naive and CD4 memory, two for CD8 naive, and one for CD8 memory. The study deeply sequenced blood TCR repertoires of about 5 healthy adults to estimate repertoire size and the extent of clonotype sharing between individuals. To increase sequencing depth and limit assay-specific biases, different laboratories used diverse techniques to prepare libraries and sequence TCR repertoires. Each donor's leukapheresis produced roughly between roughly 0.85 and 9 billion PBMCs. What the work shows at the level of the full study, not this receptor alone: About 5% of naive CD4, more than 3% of naive CD8, roughly 2.4% of memory CD4, and approximately 0.4% of memory CD8 clonotypes were shared across several donors. Compared with non-shared clonotypes, the clonotypes found in all four sorted-subset donors had higher generation probabilities. Even with the large sequencing depth, rarefaction of the sorted-subset datasets indicated that sequencing was incomplete. Sampling was restricted to blood, and TCR repertoires in tissues likely differ from the TCR repertoires found in blood. Because the study included only a small number of donors, the genetic and exposure-history diversity represented was limited. Pairwise subsampling indicated that sequencing depth was expected to affect the degree of clonotype sharing among donors. Larger estimated clonotype richness was generally found for naive subsets than for memory subsets.

Using the deep immunoSEQ assay, multiplex PCR amplified TCR CDR3 regions from genomic DNA. Genomic DNA extracted from each cell subset was distributed evenly over all wells of several immunoSEQ 96-well plates, and each plate served as one replicate. Each replicate PCR for sorted subsets received roughly 0.2 ug genomic DNA, equal to about 30,000 T cell genomes. The purified libraries were quantified using a Qubit 3.0 fluorometer, sized with a Bioanalyzer 2100, and then quantified again using the KAPA Library Quantification kit. Each immunoSEQ 96-well plate was sequenced on its own single-read 150-cycle Illumina NextSeq 550 flow cell. Processing in the source paper ran as follows. Because the immunoSEQ output held only junctional sequences and lacked quality scores, the filtering could not match the filtering applied to full-length reads. To assign V/J genes and CDR3, sequences were annotated against IMGT germline references using PyIR, a Python wrapper for IgBLAST v1.9. Reads were removed for weak V/J assignments (E-value above 1e-6), missing CDR3, stop codons, out-of-frame junctions, or ambiguous translated residues. V3J clonotypes were defined by identical inferred V gene, J gene, and CDR3 amino acid sequence. The percentage overlap between two repertoires was calculated by dividing the number of shared unique clonotypes by the size of the smaller repertoire. Three approaches were used to assess repertoire richness: RTK rarefaction, the Chao1 estimator, and Recon v2.1 estimates of unobserved clonotypes. OLGA was used to compute generation probabilities for all TCRbeta clonotypes that the gDNA method yielded from a few donors. TCRdb's version of the immuneACCESS table is confined to in-frame rearrangements and falls short of the full clone set. An unresolved V gene accounts for under half of the shortfall where checked; the remainder is of unknown origin. V and J calls and clone size follow that table, whereas D and trimming were derived from the DNA. The sample table lists a few hundred thousand clones, more than 95% of them with a count of one. 0.057% of the sample belongs to the ten largest clones.

Donors were healthy HIV-negative adults with no recently reported acute infections or vaccinations. Every donor was a Caucasian adult living in Nashville, Tennessee, USA. CD4+ T cells were enriched by magnetic negative selection, after which naive cells were positively selected on CD45RA and the negative fraction was taken as the memory subset. Blood was collected by leukapheresis, and PBMCs were isolated by Ficoll-Histopaque density gradient centrifugation and then cryopreserved in liquid nitrogen vapor phase. Purity and quantity of every magnetically sorted T cell population were checked by analytical flow cytometry. Each sorted fraction had its genomic DNA isolated and then quantified by UV absorbance on a Nanodrop 2000c. As for this clone: Its antigen is unknown. No qualities accompany the bases; no much larger clone lies one base away.

From its cysteine to its phenylalanine, the CDR3 spans 15 amino acids. Only the CDR3 part of the read is kept: 45 bases, read in frame from the first base. Unmatched junction bases come to 5, with V trimmed by 1 base and J by 7 bases. CDR1 SGHNT and CDR2 YYREEE are derived from the germline V gene (reference sequence). The source is a woman younger than 45 in good health. The sample consisted of naive CD4+ T cells sorted from blood. The cell subset or site label, read with the paper, signifies: CD45RA+ positively selected. The chain joins TRBV5-4 to TRBJ2-1; 10 central bases correspond to TRBD2. The CDR3 is CASSLSAGGGNEQFF. The DNA sequence is as follows: TGTGCCAGCAGCTTGTCAGCGGGAGGGGGAAATGAGCAGTTCTTC.